Listed below are T cell receptor beta chains from one sample, sequenced in a study of sequential checkpoint blockade in melanoma. Clones were sequenced by immunoSEQ multiplex PCR, and TCRdb holds only the in-frame ones, with some missing. Of more than 25,000 clones in the sample, roughly nine tenths were seen once. Sequencing was performed on CD8+ T cells sorted from blood (inferred from file names), taken from a patient given nivolumab and ipilimumab in sequence. The receptors come from a human donor with melanoma. The CDR3 runs from the conserved cysteine through the conserved F or W. Some rows mark clone size as missing; the rest say once, few, many or name a class of expanded clone.

V gene,clone size,J gene,CDR3 protein
TRBV2,-,-,CASSEDSLSYEQYF
TRBV5-4,-,TRBJ2-3,CASLGGDTQYF
TRBV27,-,TRBJ2-3,CASSLSLAGGDTQYF
TRBV5-6,once,TRBJ1-2,CASSETPLGYTF
TRBV28,-,TRBJ1-4,CASSLWAGGASNEKLFF
TRBV11-2,-,TRBJ2-1,CASSPGPGGNEQFF
TRBV19,-,TRBJ1-2,CASSPQGSYGYTF
TRBV27,once,TRBJ1-4,CASSSTGDREKLFF
TRBV6-6,-,TRBJ2-7,CASSSQGPSYEQYF
TRBV7-2,-,TRBJ2-3,CASSLGLAPYTQYF
TRBV7-9,-,TRBJ1-1,CANSAGQGASTEAFF
TRBV4-3,few,TRBJ2-5,CASSQDRRGAGRSQETQYF
TRBV11-2,-,TRBJ2-2,CASSPGLAGTGELFF
TRBV4-3,-,TRBJ2-1,CASSQDKGGEQFF
TRBV6-5,-,TRBJ1-1,CATEAGGSGTEAFF
TRBV18,few,TRBJ1-5,CASSPGQGGQPQHF
TRBV27,once,TRBJ2-7,CASSPSSYEQYF
TRBV7-5,once,TRBJ1-1,CARSFASRTANTEAFF
TRBV11-2,once,TRBJ2-7,CASSLDPGLPLGLEQYF
TRBV7-9,-,TRBJ2-1,CASSLTSGVVYEQFF
TRBV4-2,-,TRBJ2-7,CASSSFLGQEFYEQYF
TRBV4-3,few,TRBJ2-7,CASSQLRGTYEQYF
TRBV7-8,-,TRBJ2-4,CASSSIQGNIQYF
TRBV4-2,-,TRBJ2-1,CASSQDVRNEQFF
TRBV5-1,-,TRBJ2-1,CASSFSGGGSIYNEQFF
TRBV7-9,-,TRBJ1-5,CASSFTNQPQHF
TRBV29-1,-,TRBJ2-3,CSGHDSVEPQYF
TRBV27,-,TRBJ1-4,CASSLDSGEKLFF
TRBV10-2,-,TRBJ2-2,CASSEDISTGELFF
TRBV4-3,-,TRBJ1-1,CASSQDTSDRAHVEAFF
TRBV6-5,medium-sized,TRBJ1-5,CASQDRSAQPQHF
TRBV5-1,-,TRBJ2-2,CASSSEGASGSAGELFF
TRBV5-1,-,TRBJ2-1,CASSQPGLAGLILSYNEQFF
TRBV7-9,-,TRBJ2-5,CASSSLTSGERGQYF
TRBV27,-,TRBJ1-2,CASSPLTGSPYGYTF
TRBV19,once,TRBJ1-6,CASSIVGAGNSPLHF
TRBV5-8,-,TRBJ2-1,CAARGLPFYNEQFF
TRBV28,few,TRBJ1-4,CASSTPQGGEKLFF
TRBV6-6,-,TRBJ1-1,CASGDSRNTEAFF
TRBV11-1,-,TRBJ1-1,CASSFTGITEAFF
TRBV6-5,-,TRBJ1-2,CASTLGTHYGYTF
TRBV27,-,TRBJ2-1,CASSLSSGVYNEQFF
TRBV27,-,-,CASSLSVGTGLGHEQYF
TRBV10-3,-,TRBJ2-7,CAISESGLAYEQYF
TRBV5-6,-,TRBJ2-7,CASSIGTALYEQYF
TRBV4-3,-,TRBJ2-1,CASSQDLRTSGKGSYNEQFF
TRBV9,-,TRBJ1-2,CASGRTGASYGYTF
TRBV28,-,TRBJ1-6,CASRFGRGNVYNSPLHF
TRBV6-1,-,TRBJ2-6,CASSDRQAMDNVLTF
TRBV9,-,TRBJ1-4,CASSVGGAPNEKLFF
TRBV4-3,once,TRBJ1-6,CASSQDPGGYNSPLHF
TRBV9,-,TRBJ2-3,CASRRGTTDTQYF
TRBV28,-,TRBJ2-7,CASSLSGRRGGFPYEQYF
TRBV7-6,-,TRBJ2-1,CASSLALAGGPYSEQFF